The 32 T cell receptor beta chains listed next were all sequenced from one sample in a study of T cell responses to AZD1222 COVID-19 vaccine. The table came from immunoSEQ multiplex PCR; TCRdb's copy has only in-frame clones and leaves some out. Here the sample spans some 180,000 clones, 75% to 90% being singletons. The sample here was peripheral blood, taken on day 0 of AZD1222 vaccination. These receptors were obtained from an adult in good health.

The chain recombines TRBV6-5 with TRBJ1-2; D may be TRBD1 (5 bases). Trimming removed 2 bases at V and 8 bases at J, with 18 bases between. Germline loops: CDR1 MNHEY, CDR2 SVGAGI. The CDR3 loop spans 15 amino acids. The CDR3 spells CASSYLVFGARGYTF. The CDR3 region has the DNA TGTGCCAGCAGTTACCTCGTTTTCGGGGCACGGGGCTACACCTTC.

This chain connects TRBV18 to TRBJ1-1; D is uncertain. Germline CDR1 and CDR2: KGHSH and LQKENI. The length of the CDR3 is 14 residues. V shed 3 bases and J shed 6 bases, with 14 bases lying between them. CDR3 nucleotide sequence: TGTGCCAGCTCACCGGGAATCGTGGGCGCTGAAGCTTTCTTT. Protein product: CASSPGIVGAEAFF.

The chain has TRBV20-1 and TRBJ2-1; possibly TRBD1 for D (6 bases). Germline V CDR1 and CDR2: DFQATT, SNEGSKA (reference sequence). V was clipped by 3 bases and J by 10 bases, with 25 bases between them. The length of the CDR3 is 16 residues. CDR3 in amino acids: CSASFSGRGKQREQFF. CDR3 nucleotide sequence: TGCAGTGCTAGTTTTTCGGGCAGGGGAAAACAAAGGGAGCAGTTCTTC.

This rearrangement joins TRBV12-5 to TRBJ1-2; 7 nucleotides line up with TRBD1. The CDR3 totals 14 residues. V lost 3 bases to trimming and J lost 5 bases; unmatched junction nucleotides: 6. Germline CDR1 LGHNT, CDR2 FRNRAP. This CDR3 reads CASGFPGTAYGYTF. CDR3 nucleotide sequence: TGTGCTAGTGGTTTCCCAGGGACAGCTTATGGCTACACCTTC.

CDR3 bases: TGTGCCAGCAGTTCGGGCAGCTCCTACGAGCAGTACTTC. Translating gives CASSSGSSYEQYF. This chain links TRBV28 with TRBJ2-7; D is unclear. V gave up 4 bases and J gave up 0 bases, with 7 bases separating them. From germline, CDR1 is MDHEN and CDR2 SYDVKM. CDR3 length equals 13 residues. Using reference TRBV28 and TRBJ2-7 for the parts outside the CDR3, the full variable domain is DVKVTQSSRYLVKRTGEKVFLECVQDMDHENMFWYRQDPGLGLRLIYFSYDVKMKEKGDIPEGYSVSREKKERFSLILESASTNQTSMYLCASSSGSSYEQYFGPGTRLTVT.

CDR3 nucleotides: TGTGCCAGCTCACCAGGGGGGCCCCGTTACAATGAGCAGTTCTTC. Protein product: CASSPGGPRYNEQFF. The gene calls are TRBV18 and TRBJ2-1; tentatively, D is TRBD1 or TRBD2 (6 bases each). The CDR3 length is 15 residues. Per the germline V gene, CDR1 is KGHSH and CDR2 is LQKENI. With 2 bases removed from V and 4 bases from J, the gap between germline ends came to 12 bases. The variable domain in full, with the rest retrieved from reference TRBV18 and TRBJ2-1, is NAGVMQNPRHLVRRRGQEARLRCSPMKGHSHVYWYRQLPEEGLKFMVYLQKENIIDESGMPKERFSAEFPKEGPSILRIQQVVRGDSAAYFCASSPGGPRYNEQFFGPGTRLTVL.

The chain employs TRBV18 and TRBJ2-7, with 7 nucleotides matching TRBD2. Trimming took 6 bases from V and 0 from J; bases not matched to a gene: 11. The CDR3 spans 16 residues. Per germline, CDR1 KGHSH and CDR2 LQKENI. CDR3 sequence: CASSPFRGDGSYEQYF. DNA for the CDR3: TGTGCCAGCTCCCCCTTTCGGGGGGATGGCTCCTACGAGCAGTACTTC.

The V call is TRBV6-4, the J call TRBJ2-1; the D gene is possibly TRBD2 (5 bases). Deletions cut 0 bases from V and 9 bases from J, with 15 bases between. The germline gives CDR1 MRHNA, CDR2 SNTAGT. This CDR3 comprises 15 residues. CDR3 sequence reads: CASSDSSREHGEQFF. CDR3 bases: TGTGCCAGCAGTGACTCGAGTCGGGAACACGGTGAGCAGTTCTTC.

The chain links TRBV20-1 to TRBJ1-4; D possibly corresponds to TRBD1 (6 bases). V was trimmed by 5 bases and J by 11 bases, leaving 9 bases between them. This CDR3 region has 10 residues. Germline V lookup: CDR1 DFQATT, CDR2 SNEGSKA (reference sequence). The CDR3 sequence is CSARQGKLFF. The CDR3 nucleotides are TGCAGTGCTCGGCAGGGGAAACTGTTTTTT.

V gene TRBV11-3 combines with J gene TRBJ2-3, with 7 bases aligning to TRBD2. The CDR3 length is 13 residues. J lost 5 bases, V lost 6 bases, and 5 bases had no gene match. In germline, CDR1 is SGHNT, CDR2 YENEEA. This chain's CDR3 is CASRGGSQDTQYF. The CDR3 bases are TGTGCCAGCAGGGGCGGGAGCCAAGATACGCAGTATTTT.

J is TRBJ2-5 and V is TRBV7-2; D possibly matches TRBD1 or TRBD2 (6 bases each). The length of the CDR3 is 18 residues. The germline V gene has CDR1 SGHTA and CDR2 FQGNSA. Trimming took off 1 base at V and 2 bases at J, with 20 bases between the two ends. The CDR3 coding sequence is TGTGCCAGCAGCTTAGTAGCCCGTGCGAGGGGGAGGCAAGAGACCCAGTACTTC. Translating it yields CASSLVARARGRQETQYF.

With regard to this clone: Other DNA sequences from this sample encode an identical CDR3 as well. The chain couples TRBV2 to TRBJ1-5, with no clear D. The length of the CDR3 is 15 residues. The germline gives CDR1 SNHLY, CDR2 FYNNEI. The germline V and J ends were trimmed by 2 bases and 1 base, with 9 bases remaining between them. In nucleotides, the CDR3 is TGTGCCAGCAGTGAAATAGGTAGAAGCAATCAGCCCCAGCATTTT. Translated, it gives CASSEIGRSNQPQHF.

This rearrangement joins TRBV7-9 to TRBJ1-3; no firm D call. Germline V gives CDR1 SEHNR, CDR2 FQNEAQ (reference sequence). CDR3 length: 14 amino acids. The ends were cut back, 1 base at V and 4 bases at J, with 8 bases in the middle. This CDR3 is CASSLELAGNTIYF. The CDR3 bases are TGTGCCAGCAGCTTAGAGCTCGCCGGAAACACCATATATTTT.

In this sample, this clone turned up a few times. The chain joins TRBV2 to TRBJ1-5; possibly TRBD1 for D (5 bases). The V end was cut by 7 bases, the J end by 0 bases, with 16 bases between. CDR3 length: 16 residues. Germline V gene sequence: CDR1 SNHLY, CDR2 FYNNEI. The CDR3 protein is CASTGSSGYSNQPQHF. For the CDR3, the DNA is TGTGCCAGCACAGGGAGTTCAGGGTATAGCAATCAGCCCCAGCATTTT.

The chain combines TRBV5-1 with TRBJ1-2; no clear D. Trimming stripped 0 bases from V and 4 bases from J, with 13 bases between. There are 15 residues in the CDR3. CDR1 is SGHRS and CDR2 is YFSETQ in the germline V gene. In DNA form, the CDR3 reads TGCGCCAGCAGCTTGGGTGCGGGCCTGACCTATGGCTACACCTTC. It translates to CASSLGAGLTYGYTF. Based on the CDR3 plus reference TRBV5-1 and TRBJ1-2, the full variable domain is KAGVTQTPRYLIKTRGQQVTLSCSPISGHRSVSWYQQTPGQGLQFLFEYFSETQRNKGNFPGRFSGRQFSNSRSEMNVSTLELGDSALYLCASSLGAGLTYGYTFGSGTRLTVV.

CDR3 sequence reads: CAISEVKGGIQPQHF. DNA for the CDR3: TGTGCCATCAGTGAGGTAAAGGGGGGCATACAGCCCCAGCATTTT. This chain links TRBV10-3 with TRBJ1-5, with a weak D call TRBD1 (6 bases). Germline CDR1 ENHRY, CDR2 SYGVKD. The CDR3 totals 15 residues. V lost 2 bases and J 7 bases, leaving 15 bases between the germline ends.

The CDR3 DNA is TGTGCCAGCAGCTTGCCAAGTGGCGGGGGGGCGAATACGCAGTATTTT. This encodes CASSLPSGGGANTQYF. The chain combines TRBV5-5 with TRBJ2-3, with 9 bases identical to TRBD2. The CDR3 sequence is 16 residues long. V gave up 1 base and J gave up 7 bases; unmatched junction bases: 10. CDR1 SGHKS and CDR2 YYEKEE come from the germline V gene (reference sequence). Drawing the rest from reference TRBV5-5 and TRBJ2-3, the complete variable domain is DAGVTQSPTHLIKTRGQQVTLRCSPISGHKSVSWYQQVLGQGPQFIFQYYEKEERGRGNFPDRFSARQFPNYSSELNVNALLLGDSALYLCASSLPSGGGANTQYFGPGTRLTVL.

This clone has just one count. This chain connects TRBV2 to TRBJ2-7, with D possibly matching TRBD2 (5 bases). From germline, CDR1 is SNHLY and CDR2 FYNNEI. Trimming left V 6 bases short and J 0 bases short, with 12 bases between. The CDR3 sequence is 14 residues long. The DNA of the CDR3 is TGTGCCAGCAGCCGGGATTTGACCTCCTACGAGCAGTACTTC. As protein: CASSRDLTSYEQYF.

The count of this clone is one. CDR3 in DNA: TGTGCCAGCAGCCCTACGGGACTAGCGGGAAATGTGGATACGCAGTATTTT. This sequence encodes CASSPTGLAGNVDTQYF. This chain uses TRBV3-1 (or the pseudogene TRBV3-2) with TRBJ2-3, with 13 bases aligning to TRBD2. This CDR3 is built from 17 residues. The germline gives CDR1 LGHDT, CDR2 YNNKEL (reference sequence). Unmatched junction bases numbered 10, after V lost 4 bases and J lost 6 bases.

The V gene is TRBV5-1, the J gene TRBJ2-1; D gene unclear. This CDR3 is built from 15 residues. The germline CDR1 and CDR2 sequences are SGHRS and YFSETQ. Trimming removed 0 bases from V and 0 bases from J, with 7 bases in between. The CDR3 DNA reads as TGCGCCAGCAGCTTGGTTGTAGACTCCTACAATGAGCAGTTCTTC. As protein: CASSLVVDSYNEQFF. Based on the CDR3 plus reference TRBV5-1 and TRBJ2-1, the full variable domain is KAGVTQTPRYLIKTRGQQVTLSCSPISGHRSVSWYQQTPGQGLQFLFEYFSETQRNKGNFPGRFSGRQFSNSRSEMNVSTLELGDSALYLCASSLVVDSYNEQFFGPGTRLTVL.

This chain joins TRBV5-1 and TRBJ1-3; no clear D. Trimming shortened V by 6 bases and J by 5 bases, and 18 bases separated the two germline ends. The CDR3 sequence is 15 residues long. Germline CDR1 reads SGHRS; CDR2 reads YFSETQ. CDR3 DNA: TGCGCCAGCACCCCGGACTTATTTTACAGAAACACCATATATTTT. Its protein is CASTPDLFYRNTIYF.

Remarks on this clone: Other DNA sequences in the sample encode the same CDR3. The chain couples TRBV28 to TRBJ1-2, with D perhaps matching TRBD1 (5 bases). CDR1 is MDHEN, CDR2 SYDVKM, per germline. This CDR3 is built from 13 residues. With 3 bases removed from V and 4 bases from J, the gap between germline ends came to 9 bases. The CDR3 DNA follows: TGTGCCAGCAGTTTTCTGCAGGGCTATGGCTACACCTTC. It yields the protein CASSFLQGYGYTF.

The sample holds one count of this clone. V gene TRBV28 combines with J gene TRBJ1-1, with D uncertain. The length of the CDR3 is 13 residues. Germline CDR1 and CDR2: MDHEN and SYDVKM. The V gene lost 7 bases and the J gene lost 1 base, with 10 bases spanning the gap. The CDR3 spells CASTFNGNTEAFF. The CDR3, as DNA: TGTGCCAGCACCTTCAACGGGAACACTGAAGCTTTCTTT.

The chain links TRBV3-1 (or the pseudogene TRBV3-2) to TRBJ1-2; D is ambiguous. This CDR3 is 12 amino acids long. The germline V gene has CDR1 LGHDT and CDR2 YNNKEL (reference sequence). Trimming shortened V by 3 bases and J by 7 bases, and 9 bases separated the two germline ends. Written as DNA, the CDR3 is TGTGCCAGCAGCCACCGGATCGGTGGCTACACCTTC. Its translation: CASSHRIGGYTF.

This clone was seen only a few times. The chain is built from TRBV3-1 (or the pseudogene TRBV3-2) and TRBJ2-1; 15 bases map to TRBD2. Germline CDR1 reads LGHDT; CDR2 reads YNNKEL (reference sequence). The V and J ends lost 4 bases and 8 bases, in that order; junction bases with no gene match: 12. The CDR3 contains 18 residues. The CDR3: CASSPGLAGGPGSDEQFF. The CDR3 DNA sequence: TGTGCCAGCAGCCCCGGACTAGCGGGAGGGCCGGGGAGCGATGAGCAGTTCTTC.

This chain joins TRBV7-9 and TRBJ2-5; D gene unclear. The V end lost 5 bases, the J end lost 3 bases, and 10 bases lay between the germline ends. From germline, CDR1 is SEHNR and CDR2 FQNEAQ (reference sequence). The CDR3 totals 13 residues. CDR3 amino acids: CASSPRREETQYF. In DNA form, the CDR3 reads TGTGCCAGCAGCCCGCGACGGGAAGAGACCCAGTACTTC.

J is TRBJ2-3 and V is TRBV6-1, with a tentative D call TRBD1 (5 bases). Trimming took 3 bases from V and 9 from J, leaving 7 bases between them. Germline V gene sequence: CDR1 MNHNS, CDR2 SASEGT. CDR3 length: 11 residues. As DNA, the CDR3 is TGTGCCAGCAGTGAGGGGCGGACGCAGTATTTT. Protein product: CASSEGRTQYF.

This chain connects TRBV6-5 to TRBJ1-5; D ambiguous. The V and J ends lost 4 bases and 6 bases respectively, with 10 bases between them. The CDR3 extends over 13 amino acids. Germline CDR1 is MNHEY and CDR2 is SVGAGI. CDR3 DNA: TGTGCCAGCAGTTCTACCCCCCCTCAGCCCCAGCATTTT. Translated: CASSSTPPQPQHF.

The chain has TRBV2 and TRBJ1-5; D gene ambiguous. The CDR3 has 13 residues. Germline V lookup: CDR1 SNHLY, CDR2 FYNNEI. V lost 6 bases and J lost 11, with 17 bases in between. This chain's CDR3 is CASSWAPGWAQHF. The CDR3 nucleotides read TGTGCCAGCAGCTGGGCCCCCGGGTGGGCCCAGCATTTT.

The chain employs TRBV30 and TRBJ1-3; the D is unclear. V shed 2 bases and J shed 0 bases, with 11 bases lying between them. The CDR3 is 15 residues long. In germline, CDR1 is GTSNPN, CDR2 SVGIG (reference sequence). In DNA, the CDR3 is TGTGCCTGGAGTTACGACGGCAGCTCTGGAAACACCATATATTTT. Translation: CAWSYDGSSGNTIYF.

V usage is TRBV6-5 and J usage is TRBJ2-7; 7 bases align to TRBD1. With 5 bases clipped from V and 2 bases from J, the junction kept 6 bases outside the gene matches. Germline CDR1 and CDR2: MNHEY and SVGAGI. This CDR3 has 14 residues. Written as DNA, the CDR3 is TGTGCCAGCAGTCGACCGGGACAGACCTACGAGCAGTACTTC. This codes for CASSRPGQTYEQYF.

The gene calls are TRBV2 and TRBJ2-7; D is perhaps TRBD1 (5 bases). Germline V lookup: CDR1 SNHLY, CDR2 FYNNEI. V lost 1 base and J 1 base, leaving 11 bases between the germline ends. This CDR3 is 15 amino acids long. CDR3 protein: CASSEVGVGSYEQYF. CDR3 sequence (DNA): TGTGCCAGCAGTGAAGTAGGGGTTGGATCCTACGAGCAGTACTTC.